This TCR beta chain emerged from a study of vaccination and CD4 T cells after COVID-19. Treatment here: approximately 9-day PBMC culture with coronavirus spike peptide pools or control peptides (ViraFEST assay). Fresh IL-2 medium replaced half the culture medium on days 3 and 7. The CDR3 consists of 14 residues. Germline CDR1 is SEHNR and CDR2 is FQNEAQ (reference sequence). V lost 3 bases and J lost 5; bases outside the gene matches: 7. Oncomine TCR Beta short-read sequencing was applied to DNA from cultured CD4+ T cells. TCRdb re-analysed the PCR reads in MiXCR, keeping a single row per CDR3 protein. The table shows 9,000 to 13,000 distinct CDR3 sequences, with less than 35% occurring only once. In the case of this clonotype: What it binds is unknown.

The chain employs TRBV7-9 and TRBJ2-7; TRBD1 matches 7 bases. The clonotype was recovered from a human donor who had recovered from COVID-19. Material: CD4+ T cells from blood, cultured in vitro, obtained after SARS-CoV-2 vaccination. Here the CDR3 reads CASSLTGPRDEQYF. CDR3 sequence (DNA): TGTGCCAGCAGCTTGACAGGGCCTAGGGACGAGCAGTACTTC.